The 31 T cell receptor beta chains reported below all come from one sample, sequenced in a study of blood T cell repertoires in COVID-19. Only in-frame clones appear in the TCRdb table, and some are missing; sequencing was by immunoSEQ multiplex PCR. The data hold some 200,000 clones, with 80% to 90% observed a single time. Sample: peripheral blood. These receptors all stem from a man aged 50 to 59 who had recovered from COVID-19.

This clone was picked up a small number of times. V and J are TRBV7-9 and TRBJ2-5, with D tentatively TRBD1 (6 bases). Germline CDR1 SEHNR, CDR2 FQNEAQ (reference sequence). The ends were cut back, 4 bases at V and 5 bases at J, with 11 bases in the middle. The CDR3 is 13 amino acids. The CDR3 loop is CASSYWTDETQYF. The CDR3 DNA reads TGTGCCAGCAGCTACTGGACAGATGAGACCCAGTACTTC.

This clone was observed a handful of times. V is TRBV7-8 and J is TRBJ2-2; 9 bases agree with TRBD2. V lost 3 bases and J lost 0; bases outside the gene matches: 5. The CDR3 spans 17 residues. The germline CDR1 and CDR2 sequences are SGHVS and FQNEAQ. CDR3 in amino acids: CASSFSAGGSNTGELFF. For the CDR3, the DNA is TGTGCCAGCAGCTTTTCGGCGGGAGGGTCGAACACCGGGGAGCTGTTTTTT.

This chain joins TRBV10-3 and TRBJ2-1; weak D call: TRBD1 (5 bases). Germline CDR1 is ENHRY and CDR2 is SYGVKD. The CDR3 has 16 residues. Trimming shortened V by 6 bases and J by 5 bases, and 20 bases separated the two germline ends. The CDR3 spells CAISQTTVGEDNEQFF. CDR3 DNA: TGTGCCATCAGCCAAACGACAGTCGGAGAGGACAATGAGCAGTTCTTC.

This sequence joins TRBV6-5 and TRBJ1-1; 10 nucleotides match TRBD1. V lost 6 bases, J lost 4 bases, and 2 bases stayed unmatched. The germline CDR1 and CDR2 sequences are MNHEY and SVGAGI. This CDR3 spans 13 amino acids. The DNA for the CDR3 is TGTGCCAGCAGGAGGACAGGGGGCACTGAAGCTTTCTTT. Its translation is CASRRTGGTEAFF.

The chain employs TRBV28 and TRBJ1-3; D is undetermined. The CDR3 spans 14 residues. V was clipped by 6 bases and J by 0 bases, with 9 bases between them. Germline values: CDR1 MDHEN, CDR2 SYDVKM. The CDR3 region is CASSFTVSGNTIYF. Written as DNA, the CDR3 is TGTGCCAGCAGCTTTACAGTCTCTGGAAACACCATATATTTT.

The chain joins TRBV6-1 to TRBJ2-2; a possible D gene is TRBD1 (5 bases). Per the germline V gene, CDR1 is MNHNS and CDR2 is SASEGT. This CDR3 has 15 amino acids. With 3 bases removed from V and 4 bases from J, the gap between germline ends came to 12 bases. In nucleotides, the CDR3 is TGTGCCAGCAGTGACAGGGCCTCGGGCACCGGGGAGCTGTTTTTT. Translation gives CASSDRASGTGELFF.

This clone was detected only a few times. The chain combines TRBV4-2 with TRBJ2-2, with 12 bases fitting TRBD2. This CDR3 comprises 18 residues. Germline CDR1 reads LGHNA; CDR2 reads YNFKEQ. V was clipped by 0 bases and J by 5 bases; unmatched bases: 7. The DNA for the CDR3 is TGTGCCAGCAGCCAAGATTTTGGGCTAGCGGGAGGGACCGGGGAGCTGTTTTTT. This codes for CASSQDFGLAGGTGELFF.

The rearrangement joins TRBV5-5 to TRBJ1-1; no clear D gene. The length of the CDR3 is 14 residues. CDR1 is SGHKS, CDR2 YYEKEE, per germline (reference sequence). Trimming cost V 0 bases and J 1 base, with 7 bases left between them. The chain's CDR3 is CASSLGQANTEAFF. DNA for the CDR3: TGTGCCAGCAGCTTGGGGCAGGCGAACACTGAAGCTTTCTTT.

This chain connects TRBV2 to TRBJ1-4, with unresolved D. This CDR3 has 14 amino acids. CDR1 is SNHLY and CDR2 is FYNNEI in the germline V gene. Trimming took off 4 bases at V and 3 bases at J, with 9 bases between the two ends. The chain's CDR3 is CASSGRTSNEKLFF. CDR3 nucleotide sequence: TGTGCCAGCAGTGGGAGGACCTCTAATGAAAAACTGTTTTTT.

CDR3 in DNA: TGTGCCAGCAGCACGGGACAGAACACTGAAGCTTTCTTT. Protein sequence: CASSTGQNTEAFF. The chain carries TRBV28 and TRBJ1-1; the D gene is possibly TRBD1 (6 bases). The CDR3 length is 13 residues. Germline V gene lookup returns CDR1 MDHEN and CDR2 SYDVKM. With 6 bases removed from V and 1 base from J, the gap between germline ends came to 9 bases.

The J gene is TRBJ2-1, the V gene TRBV5-4; D perhaps matches TRBD2 (6 bases). V lost 0 bases, J lost 9 bases, and 16 bases lay in between. CDR1 SGHNT and CDR2 YYREEE come from the germline V gene (reference sequence). The CDR3 covers 15 residues. DNA for the CDR3: TGTGCCAGCAGCTTGGTAGGGACTTCTGCCATTGAGCAGTTCTTC. Its translation: CASSLVGTSAIEQFF.

The V and J genes are TRBV11-3 and TRBJ2-2, with D uncertain. Trimming pared 5 bases from V and 7 bases from J, leaving 5 bases between. Looked up from germline, CDR1 is SGHNT and CDR2 is YENEEA. This CDR3 contains 11 residues. CDR3 nucleotides: TGTGCCAGCAGCCATAGCGGGGAGCTGTTTTTT. Protein: CASSHSGELFF.

The chain couples TRBV27 to TRBJ2-2, with D possibly matching TRBD2 (6 bases). Trimming shortened V by 6 bases and J by 2 bases, and 22 bases separated the two germline ends. The CDR3 is 18 amino acids. The germline CDR1 and CDR2 sequences are MNHEY and SMNVEV (reference sequence). CDR3 sequence (DNA): TGTGCCAGCAGGGCCGTCTATGGCGGGATAACTAACACCGGGGAGCTGTTTTTT. It encodes CASRAVYGGITNTGELFF.

This sequence joins TRBV15 and TRBJ2-7; 11 nucleotides line up with TRBD1. V lost 5 bases, J lost 1 base, and 7 bases stayed unmatched. The CDR3 is 16 amino acids. Germline loops: CDR1 LNHNV, CDR2 YYDKDF (reference sequence). The CDR3 nucleotides read TGTGCCACCAGCCAGGAAGGGACAGGGGGGTCCTACGAGCAGTACTTC. Its protein product is CATSQEGTGGSYEQYF.

The rearrangement links TRBV5-1 to TRBJ2-7; D is perhaps TRBD1 (6 bases). Trimming pared 1 base from V and 1 base from J, leaving 15 bases between. CDR3 length: 16 residues. Germline values: CDR1 SGHRS, CDR2 YFSETQ. CDR3 DNA sequence: TGCGCCAGCAGCTTGTTATCATCCCAGGGGTCCTACGAGCAGTACTTC. Translated, it gives CASSLLSSQGSYEQYF.

This chain uses TRBV18 with TRBJ2-5; D gene uncertain. The V gene lost 2 bases and the J gene lost 4 bases, with 8 bases spanning the gap. This CDR3 spans 13 amino acids. Germline assignment: CDR1 KGHSH and CDR2 LQKENI. In DNA form, the CDR3 reads TGTGCCAGCTCACCAGTAGTTTTAGAGACCCAGTACTTC. This codes for CASSPVVLETQYF.

J is TRBJ2-1 and V is TRBV5-6; D gene unclear. The CDR3 length is 15 residues. The V end was cut by 1 base, the J end by 2 bases, with 10 bases between. Germline V gene lookup returns CDR1 SGHDT and CDR2 YYEEEE. The CDR3 DNA follows: TGTGCCAGCAGCTTGTCACTGTCGACCTACAATGAGCAGTTCTTC. Residues: CASSLSLSTYNEQFF.

The chain has TRBV5-6 and TRBJ1-6; maybe TRBD1 (6 bases). V gave up 6 bases and J gave up 7 bases, with 14 bases separating them. The CDR3 runs to 14 residues. The germline gives CDR1 SGHDT, CDR2 YYEEEE. The DNA for the CDR3 is TGTGCCAGCAATAGGAGACAGGCAAATTCACCCCTCCACTTT. Translated: CASNRRQANSPLHF.

This clone occurred once. The gene calls are TRBV5-1 and TRBJ1-5, with 7 nucleotides matching TRBD1. CDR1 is SGHRS and CDR2 is YFSETQ in the germline V gene. This CDR3 spans 14 amino acids. V trimming: 4 bases; J trimming: 7 bases; junction bases outside the gene matches: 8. This chain's CDR3 is CASSPSGGGQPQHF. As DNA, the CDR3 is TGCGCCAGCAGCCCGTCAGGGGGTGGGCAGCCCCAGCATTTT.

The chain employs TRBV19 and TRBJ1-2; TRBD1 aligns across 11 bases. The CDR3 loop spans 14 amino acids. Germline CDR1 reads LNHDA; CDR2 reads SQIVND (reference sequence). Trimming cost V 4 bases and J 4 bases; bases outside gene matches: 2. This CDR3 reads CASSTGTGGYGYTF. CDR3 sequence (DNA): TGTGCCAGTAGTACCGGGACAGGGGGCTATGGCTACACCTTC.

The chain is built from TRBV28 and TRBJ2-5; D possibly corresponds to TRBD1 (5 bases). Trimming shortened V by 7 bases and J by 2 bases, and 11 bases separated the two germline ends. CDR1 and CDR2 (germline): MDHEN, SYDVKM. The CDR3 covers 13 residues. The CDR3 DNA sequence: TGTGCCAGCACCGAAGGGGCACAAGAGACCCAGTACTTC. Amino acids: CASTEGAQETQYF.

This chain joins TRBV19 and TRBJ2-1; possible D gene TRBD1, 6 bases. Germline CDR1 and CDR2: LNHDA and SQIVND (reference sequence). V was trimmed by 5 bases and J by 4 bases, leaving 21 bases between them. The CDR3 runs to 17 residues. The CDR3: CASSFQGFPTSYNEQFF. The CDR3 bases are TGTGCCAGTAGTTTCCAGGGGTTCCCAACGTCATACAATGAGCAGTTCTTC.

The chain recombines TRBV4-2 with TRBJ2-7; 12 nucleotides align to TRBD2. Germline assignment: CDR1 LGHNA and CDR2 YNFKEQ. The V segment lost 3 bases and the J segment 0 bases; nucleotides outside the gene matches: 0. CDR3 length: 15 amino acids. The CDR3 DNA is TGTGCCAGCAGCCAGGGACTAGCGGGCTCCTACGAGCAGTACTTC. This encodes CASSQGLAGSYEQYF.

V is TRBV4-2 and J is TRBJ1-2; tentative D call: TRBD1 (5 bases). The ends were cut back, 1 base at V and 8 bases at J, with 14 bases in the middle. CDR1 and CDR2 (germline): LGHNA, YNFKEQ. The length of the CDR3 is 14 residues. In DNA, the CDR3 is TGTGCCAGCAGCCAAGTGGGCAGGGAGGGAGGCTACACCTTC. As protein: CASSQVGREGGYTF.

The J gene is TRBJ2-1, the V gene TRBV3-1 (or the pseudogene TRBV3-2); D gene uncertain. V gave up 4 bases and J gave up 4 bases, with 11 bases separating them. Looked up from germline, CDR1 is LGHDT and CDR2 is YNNKEL (reference sequence). The CDR3 is 14 residues long. CDR3 amino acids: CASSPRLLYNEQFF. The CDR3 nucleotides read TGTGCCAGCAGCCCGAGACTCTTATACAATGAGCAGTTCTTC.

This chain joins TRBV28 and TRBJ2-5; 14 bases map to TRBD2. This CDR3 has 16 amino acids. CDR1 is MDHEN, CDR2 SYDVKM, per germline. V shed 6 bases and J 4 bases; nucleotides not matched to a gene: 7. The CDR3 protein is CASSKAGTSGRETQYF. Written as DNA, the CDR3 is TGTGCCAGCAGCAAGGCCGGGACTAGCGGGAGAGAGACCCAGTACTTC. Full variable domain (missing parts from reference TRBV28 and TRBJ2-5): DVKVTQSSRYLVKRTGEKVFLECVQDMDHENMFWYRQDPGLGLRLIYFSYDVKMKEKGDIPEGYSVSREKKERFSLILESASTNQTSMYLCASSKAGTSGRETQYFGPGTRLLVL.

This chain joins TRBV15 and TRBJ1-2; D is possibly TRBD1 (6 bases). The CDR3 is 16 amino acids. V was cut by 6 bases and J by 5 bases, with 22 bases left in between. Germline CDR1 is LNHNV and CDR2 is YYDKDF (reference sequence). This chain's CDR3 is CATRGAGSLLGYGYTF. In nucleotides, the CDR3 is TGTGCCACCAGGGGGGCAGGGAGCTTGCTAGGGTATGGCTACACCTTC.

The chain uses TRBV7-8 and TRBJ2-3, with D maybe TRBD2 (6 bases). Germline loops: CDR1 SGHVS, CDR2 FQNEAQ. V shed 1 base and J shed 0 bases, with 11 bases lying between them. CDR3 length: 16 residues. CDR3 residues: CASSLGRGTSTDTQYF. In DNA, the CDR3 is TGTGCCAGCAGCTTAGGTCGCGGGACGAGCACAGATACGCAGTATTTT.

This clone was counted ten times or more. V gene TRBV7-9 combines with J gene TRBJ2-2; 8 bases map to TRBD1. Germline CDR1 SEHNR, CDR2 FQNEAQ (reference sequence). The CDR3 runs 16 residues. Trimming removed 5 bases from V and 5 bases from J; junction bases left unmatched: 10. The CDR3 region is CASSPGTGGPTGELFF. The CDR3 DNA reads as TGTGCCAGCAGCCCGGGGACAGGCGGACCGACCGGGGAGCTGTTTTTT.

For the CDR3, the DNA is TGTGCCAGATCCCCAGGGGGCGGGATCGGCGATCAGCCCCAGCATTTT. It yields the protein CARSPGGGIGDQPQHF. The rearrangement joins TRBV5-3 to TRBJ1-5; 8 bases fit TRBD1. TRBV5-3 is known as an ORF, though its function is uncertain. With 7 bases clipped from V and 5 bases from J, the junction kept 14 bases outside the gene matches. This CDR3 has 16 amino acids.

The CDR3 DNA sequence: TGTGCCAGCAGCTTACTCGCATTAGGGGGGGACGATGGCTACACCTTC. Protein sequence: CASSLLALGGDDGYTF. The genes are TRBV7-9 and TRBJ1-2, with D possibly TRBD1 on 6 matching bases. The CDR3 is 16 amino acids. The germline V and J ends were trimmed by 2 bases and 6 bases, with 19 bases remaining between them. Germline lookup yields CDR1 SEHNR and CDR2 FQNEAQ (reference sequence).